Here is one TCR beta chain with its context. Its matching antigen is unknown. V lost 4 bases and J lost 4, with 11 bases in between. The CDR3 covers 14 residues. Germline values: CDR1 SGHRS, CDR2 YFSETQ. This table comes from immunoSEQ multiplex PCR, and its TCRdb copy is limited to in-frame clones, with some not included. This sample comprises 6,500 to 8,000 clones, none seen once only. This sample was taken from a study of T cells after posttransplantation cyclophosphamide. Cyclophosphamide on days +3 and +4 followed busulfan-fludarabine conditioning and a marrow graft. Findings and caveats of the study: After PTCy, TRB diversity resembled that of CNI/methotrexate controls. Later post-transplant blood repertoires were often dominated by donor CD8+ memory clones.

The sequence was obtained from a female patient in her 60s who received an allogeneic stem cell transplant from an unrelated donor, was CMV-positive, and had acute GVHD only. Some of the T cells may derive from the graft donor. Sequenced here: PBMCs, sampled 94 days after allogeneic stem cell transplant with posttransplant cyclophosphamide. The J gene is TRBJ2-2, the V gene TRBV5-1; D is unresolved. The chain's CDR3 is CASSLRLITGELFF. The CDR3 nucleotides read TGCGCCAGCAGCCTCCGACTCATCACCGGGGAGCTGTTTTTT.